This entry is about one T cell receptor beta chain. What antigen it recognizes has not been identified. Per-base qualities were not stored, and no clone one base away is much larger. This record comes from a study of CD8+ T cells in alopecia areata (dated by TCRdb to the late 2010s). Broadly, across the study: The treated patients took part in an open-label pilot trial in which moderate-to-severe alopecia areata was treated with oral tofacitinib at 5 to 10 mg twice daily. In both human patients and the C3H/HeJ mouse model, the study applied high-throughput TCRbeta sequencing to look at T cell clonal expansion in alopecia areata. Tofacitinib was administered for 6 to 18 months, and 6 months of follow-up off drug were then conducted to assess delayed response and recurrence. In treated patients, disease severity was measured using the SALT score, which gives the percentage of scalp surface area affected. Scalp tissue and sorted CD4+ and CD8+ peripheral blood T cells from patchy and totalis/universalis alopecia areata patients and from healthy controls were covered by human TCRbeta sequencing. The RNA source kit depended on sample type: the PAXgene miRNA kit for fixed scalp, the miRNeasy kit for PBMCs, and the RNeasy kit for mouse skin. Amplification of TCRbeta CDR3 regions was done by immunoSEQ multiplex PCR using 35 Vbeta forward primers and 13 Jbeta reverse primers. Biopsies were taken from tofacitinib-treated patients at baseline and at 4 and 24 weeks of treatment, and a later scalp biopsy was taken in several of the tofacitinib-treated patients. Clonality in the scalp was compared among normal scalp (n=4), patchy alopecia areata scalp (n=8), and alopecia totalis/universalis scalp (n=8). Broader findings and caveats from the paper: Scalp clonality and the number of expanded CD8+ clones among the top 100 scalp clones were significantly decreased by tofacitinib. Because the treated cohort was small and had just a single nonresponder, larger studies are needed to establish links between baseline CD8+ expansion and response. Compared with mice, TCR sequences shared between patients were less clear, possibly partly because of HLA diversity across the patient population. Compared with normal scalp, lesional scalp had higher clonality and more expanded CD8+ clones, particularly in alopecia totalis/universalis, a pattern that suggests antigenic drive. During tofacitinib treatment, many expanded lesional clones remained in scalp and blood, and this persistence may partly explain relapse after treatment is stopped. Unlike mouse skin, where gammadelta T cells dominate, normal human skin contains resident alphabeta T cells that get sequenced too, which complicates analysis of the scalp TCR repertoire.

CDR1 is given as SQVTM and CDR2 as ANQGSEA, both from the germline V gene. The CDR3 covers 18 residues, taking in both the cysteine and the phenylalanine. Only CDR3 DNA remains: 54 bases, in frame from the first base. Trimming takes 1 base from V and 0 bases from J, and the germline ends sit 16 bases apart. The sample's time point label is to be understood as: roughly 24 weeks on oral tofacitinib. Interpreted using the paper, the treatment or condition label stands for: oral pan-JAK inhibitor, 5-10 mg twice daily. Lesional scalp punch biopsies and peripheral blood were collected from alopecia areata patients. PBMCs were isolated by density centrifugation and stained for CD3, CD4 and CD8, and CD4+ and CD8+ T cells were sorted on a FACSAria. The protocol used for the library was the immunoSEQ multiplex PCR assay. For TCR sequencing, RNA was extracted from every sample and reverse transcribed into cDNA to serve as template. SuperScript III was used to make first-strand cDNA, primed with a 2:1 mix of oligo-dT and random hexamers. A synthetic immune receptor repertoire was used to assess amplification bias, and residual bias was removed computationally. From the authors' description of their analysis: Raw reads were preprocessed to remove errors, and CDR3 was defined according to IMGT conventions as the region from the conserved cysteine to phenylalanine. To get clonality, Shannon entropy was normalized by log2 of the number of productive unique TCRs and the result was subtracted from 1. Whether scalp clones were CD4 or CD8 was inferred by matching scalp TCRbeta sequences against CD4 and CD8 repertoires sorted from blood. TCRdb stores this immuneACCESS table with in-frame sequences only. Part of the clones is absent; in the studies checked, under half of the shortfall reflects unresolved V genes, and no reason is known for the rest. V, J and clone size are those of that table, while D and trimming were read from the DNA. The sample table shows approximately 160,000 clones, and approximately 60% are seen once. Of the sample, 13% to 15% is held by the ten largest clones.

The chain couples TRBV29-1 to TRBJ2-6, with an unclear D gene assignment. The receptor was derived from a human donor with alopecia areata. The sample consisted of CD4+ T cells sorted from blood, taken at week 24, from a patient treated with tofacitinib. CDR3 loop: CSVEAEARSPSGANVLTF. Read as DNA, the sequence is TGCAGCGTTGAAGCGGAAGCACGTTCCCCCTCTGGGGCCAACGTCCTGACTTTC. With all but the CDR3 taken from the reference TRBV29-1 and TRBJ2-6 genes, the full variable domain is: SAVISQKPSRDICQRGTSLTIQCQVDSQVTMMFWYRQQPGQSLTLIATANQGSEATYESGFVIDKFPISRPNLTFSTLTVSNMSPEDSSIYLCSVEAEARSPSGANVLTFGAGSRLTVL.